This TCR beta chain was captured in a study of OX40 agonist ivuxolimab in advanced cancers. Study conclusions and caveats: By week 6 at 0.1 to 3.0 mg/kg, blood CD4+ and CD8+ T cells had expanded clonally.

As regards this clone: Antigen specificity is unknown.

The protocol was immunoSEQ multiplex PCR, while the TCRdb copy is restricted to in-frame clones and leaves out a portion. The table has about 55,000 clones, about 82% seen once. The CDR3 sequence is 14 residues long. The germline CDR1 and CDR2 sequences are SGHAT and FQDESV (reference sequence). V lost 1 base to trimming and J lost 7 bases, with 10 bases between them. The TCR comes from an adult with an advanced solid tumor such as melanoma, head and neck, liver or kidney cancer. The input for sequencing was CD4+ or CD8+ T cells sorted from blood, taken in a trial of the OX40 agonist ivuxolimab. The chain couples TRBV11-1 to TRBJ1-4; D unclear. The CDR3 DNA reads TGTGCCAGCAGCTTAGGAGGCCCGGGTGAAAAACTGTTTTTT. Its protein is CASSLGGPGEKLFF.